Reported below is one T cell receptor (beta chain). Its antigen is still unknown. The data stem from a study of response to subunit inactivated influenza vaccine. Whole-study findings and limits: The authors offered the suggestion that each seasonal influenza vaccination recruits few new T cells.

TCRdb passed the RT-PCR reads through MiXCR, listing each CDR3 protein once. Of about 310,000 distinct CDR3 sequences listed, 21% were seen once; the top ten hold 10%. Trimming shortened V by 8 bases and J by 7 bases, and 9 bases separated the two germline ends. The CDR3 contains 10 residues. The germline gives CDR1 DFQATT, CDR2 SNEGSKA (reference sequence). The material was PBMCs from blood, obtained 21 months after vaccination. The receptor's source is a man aged 50-75 years who received an inactivated influenza vaccine. V and J are TRBV20-1 and TRBJ2-1, with no clear D. The CDR3 coding sequence is TGCAGTCTATCCGCGAATGAGCAGTTCTTC. Translating it yields CSLSANEQFF.